These T cell receptor beta chains were read from a single sample in a study of blood T cells in healthy people across ages. TCRdb re-called the 5' RACE reads through MiXCR, storing one row per CDR3 protein. The data show 1.2 million to 1.5 million distinct CDR3 sequences, approximately 42% seen once. Sequencing was done on a sample of blood. All receptors come from a woman between 18 and 29 years old in good health. Each CDR3 is given with its conserved first and last residue. A D gene is named only where the DNA matches it firmly. The listing skips clone size in some rows; elsewhere it reads once, few, many or a size class.

DNA,CDR3,D,size,J,V
TGTGCCTGGAGTGTGGGGGGAGGAAATGAGCAGTTCTTC,CAWSVGGGNEQFF,-,-,TRBJ2-1,TRBV30
TGTGCCAGCAGCTTAAAGACGGGGGGGCTCAATGAGCAGTTCTTC,CASSLKTGGLNEQFF,TRBD2,few,TRBJ2-1,TRBV7-9
TGTGCCAGCAGTCCTAACAGGGCCAATCAGCCCCAGCATTTT,CASSPNRANQPQHF,-,-,TRBJ1-5,TRBV27
TGCAGTGCTAGAGAGGGTGGGCGCGGTGAAAAACTGTTTTTT,CSAREGGRGEKLFF,-,-,TRBJ1-4,TRBV20-1
TGTGCCAGCAGCTCCGGGACAGGGAGCTCACCCCTCCACTTT,CASSSGTGSSPLHF,TRBD1,few,TRBJ1-6,TRBV7-9
TGCAGCGTTGCGGGGGCAAGTTGGAACACTGAAGCTTTCTTT,CSVAGASWNTEAFF,-,-,TRBJ1-1,TRBV29-1
TGTGCCAGCAGTCATGGGGGGGCGCTTTACACCTTC,CASSHGGALYTF,-,few,TRBJ1-2,TRBV27
TGTGCCAGCAGTTTATCACCACAGGGTGCGGGGGCCAACGTCCTGACTTTC,CASSLSPQGAGANVLTF,-,-,TRBJ2-6,TRBV27
TGTGCCAGCAGCTTATCTGGACAGGGCTTGGGGGATAACTATGGCTACACCTTC,CASSLSGQGLGDNYGYTF,TRBD1,-,TRBJ1-2,TRBV7-2
TGTGCCAGCTCACCAGTGGCGGGGCCCACAGATACGCAGTATTTT,CASSPVAGPTDTQYF,-,many,TRBJ2-3,TRBV18
TGCAGCGTGCCCTCCCTAGCGGGGAGCACAGATACGCAGTATTTT,CSVPSLAGSTDTQYF,TRBD2,-,TRBJ2-3,TRBV29-1
TGCAGTGCTAGAGGTGGGAGCCGGGGCAATGAGCAGTTCTTC,CSARGGSRGNEQFF,-,-,TRBJ2-1,TRBV20-1
TGTGCCAGCAGTTTTACTAGCGGCTACACCGGGGAGCTGTTTTTT,CASSFTSGYTGELFF,TRBD2,few,TRBJ2-2,TRBV12-3/TRBV12-4
TGTGCCAGCATCACACAGGGGGAGAACACTGAAGCTTTCTTT,CASITQGENTEAFF,TRBD1,few,TRBJ1-1,TRBV7-8
TGCAGTGCTACCTTTGGGGCCGGAGCCTACGAGCAGTACTTC,CSATFGAGAYEQYF,-,-,TRBJ2-7,TRBV20-1
TGTGCCAGCAGTCCTGACAGCTACAGCTCCTACAATGAGCAGTACTTC,CASSPDSYSSYNEQYF,-,-,TRBJ2-7,TRBV12-3/TRBV12-4
TGTGCCGGCAGCTTAGCCGTGACTAGCGGCAATGAGCAGTTCTTC,CAGSLAVTSGNEQFF,TRBD2,-,TRBJ2-1,TRBV7-2